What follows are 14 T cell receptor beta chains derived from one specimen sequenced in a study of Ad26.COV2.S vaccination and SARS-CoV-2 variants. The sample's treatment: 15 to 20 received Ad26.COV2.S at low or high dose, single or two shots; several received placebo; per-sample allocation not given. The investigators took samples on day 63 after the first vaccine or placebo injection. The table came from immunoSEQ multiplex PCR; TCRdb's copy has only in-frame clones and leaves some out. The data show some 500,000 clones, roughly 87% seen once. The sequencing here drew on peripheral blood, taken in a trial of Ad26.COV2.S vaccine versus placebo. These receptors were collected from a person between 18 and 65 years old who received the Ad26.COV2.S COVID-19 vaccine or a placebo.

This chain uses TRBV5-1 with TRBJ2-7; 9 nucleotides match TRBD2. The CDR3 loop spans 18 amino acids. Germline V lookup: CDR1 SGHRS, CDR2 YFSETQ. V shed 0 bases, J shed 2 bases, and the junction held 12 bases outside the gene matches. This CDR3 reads CASSLGSVRAGGPYEQYV. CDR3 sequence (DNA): TGCGCCAGCAGCTTGGGTTCAGTGAGAGCGGGAGGCCCCTACGAGCAGTACGTC.

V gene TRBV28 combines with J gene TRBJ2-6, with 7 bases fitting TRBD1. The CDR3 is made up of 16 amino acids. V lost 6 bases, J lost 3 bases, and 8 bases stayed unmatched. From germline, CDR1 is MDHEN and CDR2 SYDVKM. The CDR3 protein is CASRRQGRGGANVLTF. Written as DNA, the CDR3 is TGTGCCAGCAGGCGACAGGGAAGGGGTGGGGCCAACGTCCTGACTTTC.

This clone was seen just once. In nucleotides, the CDR3 is TGTGCCAGCAGTTTAGACAGGGGAGGACAAGAGACCCAGTACTTC. Its translation: CASSLDRGGQETQYF. The V call is TRBV28, the J call TRBJ2-5, with 8 bases identical to TRBD1. The V gene's germline CDR1 is MDHEN and CDR2 SYDVKM. Trimming removed 2 bases from V and 2 bases from J; junction bases left unmatched: 4. CDR3 length equals 15 residues. Filled out from reference TRBV28 and TRBJ2-5, the complete variable domain reads DVKVTQSSRYLVKRTGEKVFLECVQDMDHENMFWYRQDPGLGLRLIYFSYDVKMKEKGDIPEGYSVSREKKERFSLILESASTNQTSMYLCASSLDRGGQETQYFGPGTRLLVL.

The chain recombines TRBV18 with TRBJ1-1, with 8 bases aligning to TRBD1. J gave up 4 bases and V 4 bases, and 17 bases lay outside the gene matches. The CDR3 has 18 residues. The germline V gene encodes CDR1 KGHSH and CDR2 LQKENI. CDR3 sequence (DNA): TGTGCCAGCTCACTACGGACAGGGATGGACCTCCGGCGCACTGAAGCTTTCTTT. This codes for CASSLRTGMDLRRTEAFF.

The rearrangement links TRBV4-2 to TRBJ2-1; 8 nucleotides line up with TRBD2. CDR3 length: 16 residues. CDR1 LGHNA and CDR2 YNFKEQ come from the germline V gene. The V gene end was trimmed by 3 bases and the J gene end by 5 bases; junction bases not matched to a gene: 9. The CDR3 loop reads CASSHPSGSRNNEQFF. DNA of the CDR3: TGTGCCAGCAGCCACCCAAGCGGGAGTCGTAACAATGAGCAGTTCTTC.

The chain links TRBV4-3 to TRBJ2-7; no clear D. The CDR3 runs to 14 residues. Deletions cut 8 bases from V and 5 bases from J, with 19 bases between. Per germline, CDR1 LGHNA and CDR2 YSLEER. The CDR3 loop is CASPTQPKGDEQYF. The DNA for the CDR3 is TGCGCCAGCCCGACCCAGCCGAAGGGCGACGAGCAGTACTTC.

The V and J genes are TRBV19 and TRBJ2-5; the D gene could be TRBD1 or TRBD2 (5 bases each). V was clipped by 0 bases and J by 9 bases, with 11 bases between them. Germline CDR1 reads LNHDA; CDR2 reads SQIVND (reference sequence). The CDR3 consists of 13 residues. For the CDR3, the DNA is TGTGCCAGTAGTATAGAGGGGCGAGGGGCCCAGTACTTC. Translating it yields CASSIEGRGAQYF.

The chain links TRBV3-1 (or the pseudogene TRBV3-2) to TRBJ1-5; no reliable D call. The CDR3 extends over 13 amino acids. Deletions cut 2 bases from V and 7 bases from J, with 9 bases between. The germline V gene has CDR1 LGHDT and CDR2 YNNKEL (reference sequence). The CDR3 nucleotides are TGTGCCAGCAGCCAACCAGGAGGGCAGCCCCAGCATTTT. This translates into CASSQPGGQPQHF.

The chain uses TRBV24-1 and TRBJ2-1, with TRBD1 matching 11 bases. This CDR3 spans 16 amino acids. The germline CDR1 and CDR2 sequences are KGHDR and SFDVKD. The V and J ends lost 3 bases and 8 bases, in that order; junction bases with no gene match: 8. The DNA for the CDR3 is TGTGCCACCAGTGATCCCCGGGACAGGGGGTCCGATGAGCAGTTCTTC. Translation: CATSDPRDRGSDEQFF.

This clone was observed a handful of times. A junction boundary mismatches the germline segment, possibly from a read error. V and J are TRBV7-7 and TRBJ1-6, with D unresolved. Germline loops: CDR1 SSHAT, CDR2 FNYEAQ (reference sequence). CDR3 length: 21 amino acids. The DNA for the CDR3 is TGTGCTAGCAGCTCCCACCGGAACCAACACTACAAGAGCTCCTATAATTCACCCCTCCACTTT. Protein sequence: CASSSHRNQHYKSSYNSPLHF.

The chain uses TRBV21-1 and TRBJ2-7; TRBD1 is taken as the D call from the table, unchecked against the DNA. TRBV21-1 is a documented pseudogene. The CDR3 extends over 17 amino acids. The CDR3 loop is CASSNQGRAESSYEQYV. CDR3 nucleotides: TGTGCCAGCAGCAATCAGGGTAGGGCGGAGAGCTCCTACGAGCAGTACGTC.

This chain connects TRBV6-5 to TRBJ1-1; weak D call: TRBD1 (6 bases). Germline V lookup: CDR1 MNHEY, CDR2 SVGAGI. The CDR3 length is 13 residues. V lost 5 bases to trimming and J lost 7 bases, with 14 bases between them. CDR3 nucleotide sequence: TGTGCCAGCAGTCTACTAGAGGGGGGTGAAGCTTTCTTT. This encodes CASSLLEGGEAFF.

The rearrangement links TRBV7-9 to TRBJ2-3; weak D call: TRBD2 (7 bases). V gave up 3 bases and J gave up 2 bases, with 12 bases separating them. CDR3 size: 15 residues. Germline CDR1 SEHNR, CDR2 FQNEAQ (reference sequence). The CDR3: CASSFEGGYTDTQYF. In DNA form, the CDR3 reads TGTGCCAGCAGCTTTGAGGGGGGGTACACAGATACGCAGTATTTT.

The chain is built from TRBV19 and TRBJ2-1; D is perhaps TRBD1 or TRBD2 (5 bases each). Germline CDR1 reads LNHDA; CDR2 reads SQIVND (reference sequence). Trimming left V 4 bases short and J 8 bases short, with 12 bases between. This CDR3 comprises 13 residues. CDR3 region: CASSRGMGDEQFF. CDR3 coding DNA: TGTGCCAGTAGTAGAGGTATGGGGGATGAGCAGTTCTTC.